This T cell receptor beta chain derives from a study of blood T cell repertoires in COVID-19. At the level of the study: Spain, Italy and the United States supplied samples that represented acute and convalescent COVID-19. T cells, B-cell-depleted T cells, or PBMCs provided the cDNA or gDNA that served as material.

J was trimmed by 2 bases and V by 5 bases; bases with no gene match: 8. The CDR3 is made up of 17 amino acids. Germline V lookup: CDR1 KGHDR, CDR2 SFDVKD. In the authors' methods: It was from reference gene primer amplification that nucleated cell counts were estimated. Repertoires were generated with immunoSEQ multiplex PCR, while TCRdb's copy carries only in-frame clones and drops some. V and J calls and clone size come straight from that table; D and trimming were deduced from the DNA. The sample lists some 220,000 clones; 80% were seen once. The sample was peripheral blood. The receptor was derived from a woman in her 70s with acute or convalescent COVID-19. V gene TRBV24-1 combines with J gene TRBJ2-2, with 9 bases lining up with TRBD1. The CDR3 DNA is TGTGCCACCAGTGCCACTCCGGGACAGGGTAACACCGGGGAGCTGTTTTTT. Protein product: CATSATPGQGNTGELFF.